This T cell receptor beta chain was sequenced in a study of Tregs in tolerant kidney transplant recipients. The germline V gene encodes CDR1 LGHNT and CDR2 FRNRAP. The CDR3 has 13 amino acids. V lost 1 base to trimming and J lost 2 bases, with 6 bases between them. Sequencing used immunoSEQ multiplex PCR; TCRdb keeps in-frame clones, though not all of them. Of over 50,000 clones listed, 70% to 90% are singletons. This chain joins TRBV12-5 and TRBJ2-7; weak D call: TRBD2 (5 bases). The material was Tregs from blood, obtained before the transplant. This receptor was obtained from a human donor who received a combined kidney and bone marrow transplant. CDR3 amino acids: CASGLAGTYEQYF. The CDR3 DNA is TGTGCTAGTGGTTTGGCCGGGACCTACGAGCAGTACTTC.